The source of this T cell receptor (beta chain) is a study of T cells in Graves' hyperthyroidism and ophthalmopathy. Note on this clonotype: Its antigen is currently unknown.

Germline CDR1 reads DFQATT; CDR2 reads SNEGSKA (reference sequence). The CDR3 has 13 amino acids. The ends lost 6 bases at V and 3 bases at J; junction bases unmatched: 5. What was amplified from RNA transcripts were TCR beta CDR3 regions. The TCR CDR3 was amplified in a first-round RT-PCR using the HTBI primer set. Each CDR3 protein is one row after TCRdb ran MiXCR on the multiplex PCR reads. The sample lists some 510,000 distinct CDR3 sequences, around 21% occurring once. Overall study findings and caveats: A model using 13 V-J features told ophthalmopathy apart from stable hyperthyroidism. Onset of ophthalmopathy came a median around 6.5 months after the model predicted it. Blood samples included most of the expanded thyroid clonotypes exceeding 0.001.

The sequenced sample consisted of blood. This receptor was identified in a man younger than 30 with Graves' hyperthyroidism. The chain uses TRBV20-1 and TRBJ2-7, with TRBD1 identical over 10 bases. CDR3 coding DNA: TGCAGTGCCTCCGGGACAGGGGTCTACGAGCAGTACTTC. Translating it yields CSASGTGVYEQYF.